Listed here are 21 T cell receptor beta chains from one sample, sequenced in a study of Tregs in tolerant kidney transplant recipients. Produced via immunoSEQ multiplex PCR; TCRdb's table is partial and in-frame only. The sample lists 75,000 to 85,000 clones, around 93% occurring once. This specimen was Tregs from blood, taken before the transplant. These receptors all come from a human donor who received a combined kidney and bone marrow transplant.

The chain employs TRBV29-1 and TRBJ2-2; TRBD1 might be the D (6 bases). In germline, CDR1 is SQVTM, CDR2 ANQGSEA. This CDR3 region has 13 residues. V was shortened by 7 bases and J by 7 bases, with 16 bases between the two germline ends. CDR3 sequence: CSARRGLSGELFF. Here the CDR3 DNA reads TGCAGCGCCCGCAGGGGCCTTAGCGGGGAGCTGTTTTTT.

V usage is TRBV5-1 and J usage is TRBJ2-7; 7 nucleotides line up with TRBD2. There are 14 residues in the CDR3. Germline V gene data show CDR1 as SGHRS and CDR2 as YFSETQ. V was pared by 4 bases and J by 5 bases, with 9 bases of the junction left unmatched. DNA of the CDR3: TGCGCCAGCAGCCCGACGGCGGGAGCCCACGAGCAGTACTTC. This gives the protein CASSPTAGAHEQYF.

The CDR3 DNA reads TGCGCCAGCACAACCGGGACTAGTTTCAATGAGCAGTTCTTC. Its protein is CASTTGTSFNEQFF. V usage is TRBV10-2 and J usage is TRBJ2-1; the match to TRBD2 covers 8 bases. Trimming took 7 bases from V and 6 from J; bases not matched to a gene: 8. The germline CDR1 and CDR2 sequences are WSHSY and SAAADI. The CDR3 totals 14 residues.

V and J are TRBV19 and TRBJ1-2, with TRBD1 matching 7 bases. V trimming: 6 bases; J trimming: 5 bases; junction bases outside the gene matches: 12. The germline gives CDR1 LNHDA, CDR2 SQIVND (reference sequence). CDR3 size: 15 residues. The CDR3 nucleotides are TGTGCCAGTAGAAACTTAGGGGACAGCCGGTATGGCTACACCTTC. This encodes CASRNLGDSRYGYTF.

On this clone: The sample has other DNA sequences that encode this CDR3 too. This chain uses TRBV28 with TRBJ2-7, with a weak D call TRBD1 (6 bases). V gave up 9 bases and J gave up 6 bases, with 24 bases separating them. Germline-derived CDR1 and CDR2 are MDHEN and SYDVKM. CDR3 length equals 15 residues. CDR3 in DNA: TGTGCCAGTAGACAGGACTCTCCGGGATCAGTCGAGCAGTACTTC. Translation: CASRQDSPGSVEQYF.

Regarding this clone: Distinct nucleotide sequences in the sample also encode this CDR3. The rearrangement uses TRBV5-4 and TRBJ2-5; D uncertain. CDR3 length: 13 residues. Trimming stripped 4 bases from V and 5 bases from J, with 12 bases between. Germline V gene lookup returns CDR1 SGHNT and CDR2 YYREEE (reference sequence). This CDR3 reads CASSLGLAETQYF. The CDR3 bases are TGTGCCAGCAGCCTCGGTTTAGCTGAGACCCAGTACTTC.

The chain joins TRBV7-2 to TRBJ2-3, with no clear D. The CDR3 is 12 amino acids. Trimming removed 5 bases at V and 6 bases at J, with 9 bases between. Per the germline V gene, CDR1 is SGHTA and CDR2 is FQGNSA. CDR3 coding DNA: TGTGCCAGCAGCCTGTATGGTGATACGCAGTATTTT. Translated: CASSLYGDTQYF.

The V gene is TRBV6-1, the J gene TRBJ1-1, with a weak D call TRBD1 (6 bases). V lost 7 bases and J 1 base, leaving 13 bases between the germline ends. This CDR3 contains 14 residues. Germline assignment: CDR1 MNHNS and CDR2 SASEGT. CDR3 DNA sequence: TGTGCCAGCACCTTAGGGACAAGGAACACTGAAGCTTTCTTT. Protein product: CASTLGTRNTEAFF.

This clone showed up just a few times. The genes are TRBV9 and TRBJ2-7; maybe TRBD2 (5 bases). The CDR3 loop spans 14 amino acids. The V and J ends lost 0 bases and 3 bases respectively, with 10 bases between them. Germline V gene data show CDR1 as SGDLS and CDR2 as YYNGEE. This CDR3 is CASSVGGWDYEQYF. CDR3 nucleotides: TGTGCCAGCAGCGTAGGAGGGTGGGACTACGAGCAGTACTTC.

The rearrangement joins TRBV28 to TRBJ1-2, with a possible D match to TRBD1 (5 bases). This CDR3 comprises 15 residues. V lost 4 bases and J lost 7, with 19 bases in between. Germline CDR1 MDHEN, CDR2 SYDVKM. The CDR3 DNA sequence: TGTGCCAGCAGTTGGATAGGGAGACAGTCTGCTGGCTACACCTTC. Its protein is CASSWIGRQSAGYTF.

This rearrangement joins TRBV5-4 to TRBJ1-1; no firm D call. CDR3 length equals 15 residues. Germline V gene lookup returns CDR1 SGHNT and CDR2 YYREEE (reference sequence). Between the trimmed V and J ends, which lost 4 bases and 0 bases, there was a span of 13 bases. The CDR3 nucleotides are TGTGCCAGCAGCCCTCAAAGCACCCTGAACACTGAAGCTTTCTTT. The encoded protein is CASSPQSTLNTEAFF.

This chain uses TRBV28 with TRBJ2-2, with D possibly called TRBD1 or TRBD2 (5 bases each). This CDR3 contains 15 residues. Germline V gives CDR1 MDHEN, CDR2 SYDVKM. Trimming took off 1 base at V and 4 bases at J, with 10 bases between the two ends. This CDR3 is CASSLSGGSTGELFF. As DNA, the CDR3 is TGTGCCAGCAGTTTATCTGGGGGAAGCACCGGGGAGCTGTTTTTT.

V is TRBV9 and J is TRBJ2-7; TRBD1 agrees at 11 bases. This CDR3 spans 16 amino acids. Losses at the gene ends were 0 bases for V and 6 bases for J; bases not matched to a gene: 8. CDR1 and CDR2 (germline): SGDLS, YYNGEE. The CDR3 DNA reads TGTGCCAGCAGCGTAGACCCTGGACAGGGGGCGGTCGAGCAGTACTTC. Protein: CASSVDPGQGAVEQYF. The full variable domain, in which reference TRBV9 and TRBJ2-7 provide the parts outside the CDR3, is DSGVTQTPKHLITATGQRVTLRCSPRSGDLSVYWYQQSLDQGLQFLIQYYNGEERAKGNILERFSAQQFPDLHSELNLSSLELGDSALYFCASSVDPGQGAVEQYFGPGTRLTVT.

This chain links TRBV28 with TRBJ2-7; TRBD2 matches 12 bases. V dropped 3 bases and J dropped 4; count of bases not matched to a gene: 1. Germline lookup yields CDR1 MDHEN and CDR2 SYDVKM. This CDR3 comprises 14 residues. The CDR3 region is CASSFGTSGYEQYF. DNA for the CDR3: TGTGCCAGCAGTTTCGGGACTAGCGGGTACGAGCAGTACTTC.

The gene calls are TRBV5-1 and TRBJ2-3, with 9 bases lining up with TRBD2. Per germline, CDR1 SGHRS and CDR2 YFSETQ. V trimming: 4 bases; J trimming: 6 bases; junction bases outside the gene matches: 15. The length of the CDR3 is 17 residues. In nucleotides, the CDR3 is TGCGCCAGCAGCCCTTCCCAATTGGGACTAGCAGGGGATACGCAGTATTTT. It specifies CASSPSQLGLAGDTQYF.

This clone has only a few counts. The chain uses TRBV15 and TRBJ2-7; D gene unclear. This CDR3 comprises 13 residues. V lost 5 bases and J 3 bases, leaving 11 bases between the germline ends. The germline CDR1 and CDR2 sequences are LNHNV and YYDKDF (reference sequence). The CDR3 sequence is CATSGPGGYEQYF. For the CDR3, the DNA is TGTGCCACCAGCGGACCGGGTGGCTACGAGCAGTACTTC.

V gene TRBV2 combines with J gene TRBJ2-4; no firm D call. Trimming removed 4 bases at V and 0 bases at J, with 7 bases between. CDR1 and CDR2 from the germline V gene are SNHLY and FYNNEI. The CDR3 is made up of 14 amino acids. CDR3 DNA: TGTGCCAGCAGTGGGGCGGTAGCCAAAAACATTCAGTACTTC. Translated, it gives CASSGAVAKNIQYF. Variable domain in full (rest from reference TRBV2 and TRBJ2-4): EPEVTQTPSHQVTQMGQEVILRCVPISNHLYFYWYRQILGQKVEFLVSFYNNEISEKSEIFDDQFSVERPDGSNFTLKIRSTKLEDSAMYFCASSGAVAKNIQYFGAGTRLSVL.

The CDR3 loop is CASSARTGRSYEQYF. CDR3 DNA sequence: TGTGCCAGCAGTGCCCGGACAGGGAGGTCCTACGAGCAGTACTTC. The chain is built from TRBV6-1 and TRBJ2-7; 8 bases line up with TRBD1. Germline CDR1 is MNHNS and CDR2 is SASEGT. The CDR3 loop spans 15 amino acids. The ends lost 4 bases at V and 1 base at J; junction bases unmatched: 6.

With respect to this clone: The sample holds other DNA sequences that translate to the same CDR3. The rearrangement uses TRBV11-2 and TRBJ2-7, with D unresolved. CDR3 size: 13 residues. V was pared by 1 base and J by 2 bases, with 6 bases between. CDR1 and CDR2 (germline): SGHAT, FQNNGV. The CDR3 reads CASSLAETYEQYF. The DNA for the CDR3 is TGTGCCAGCAGCTTAGCGGAGACCTACGAGCAGTACTTC.

The count of this clone is one. V gene TRBV7-3 combines with J gene TRBJ2-3; no firm D call. Trimming removed 6 bases from V and 4 bases from J, with 11 bases in between. There are 13 residues in the CDR3. Looked up from germline, CDR1 is SGHTA and CDR2 is FQGTGA. CDR3 residues: CASSSLNADTQYF. CDR3 DNA sequence: TGTGCCAGCAGTTCCCTGAATGCAGATACGCAGTATTTT.

V usage is TRBV28 and J usage is TRBJ1-2; D not resolved. There are 14 residues in the CDR3. Germline CDR1 reads MDHEN; CDR2 reads SYDVKM. The V and J ends lost 7 bases and 4 bases respectively, with 16 bases between them. CDR3 region: CASTGVGWGYGYTF. The DNA of the CDR3 is TGTGCCAGCACCGGAGTGGGGTGGGGCTATGGCTACACCTTC.